This T cell receptor (beta chain) comes out of a study of monozygotic twins with inflammatory bowel disease. Study findings and constraints: Compared with healthy co-twins, IBD patients showed reduced TCRbeta repertoire diversity by inverse Simpson.

One blood sample of 2 to 2.5 ml was taken from each donor. TCRdb reanalyzed the 5' RACE reads, giving one entry per CDR3 protein sequence and no DNA. The sample table includes a few hundred thousand distinct CDR3 sequences. With regard to this clonotype: Its antigen is unidentified.

The CDR3 has 13 residues. Germline V gene data show CDR1 as LNHDA and CDR2 as SQIVND (reference sequence). The receptor's source is a human donor with ulcerative colitis or Crohn's disease, or a healthy co-twin of an affected twin (not recorded which). Sequences were obtained from blood. This chain uses TRBV19 with TRBJ2-5. The CDR3 is CASSTDILETQYF.